This TCR beta chain was obtained from a study of monozygotic twins with inflammatory bowel disease. TCRdb re-called the 5' RACE reads and gives one entry per CDR3 protein, without DNA. The specimen's table records approximately 150,000 distinct CDR3 sequences. Study-wide points: Reduced clonotype sharing with other individuals was observed in IBD patients relative to healthy twins, especially with disease activity. Concordant and discordant twins showed no difference in repertoire similarity, possibly from limited power. Since immunosuppressive treatments differed, patient repertoires may have gained added variability.

The CDR3 totals 14 residues. Germline V lookup: CDR1 GTSNPN, CDR2 SVGIG (reference sequence). As for this clonotype: Its specificity is unknown.

The chain has TRBV30 and TRBJ1-4; lacking DNA, the TRBD1 call made by TCRdb goes unchecked. What was sequenced was blood. This clonotype was sampled from a human donor with ulcerative colitis or Crohn's disease, or a healthy co-twin of an affected twin (not recorded which). The CDR3 reads CAWSRPGDNEKLFF.